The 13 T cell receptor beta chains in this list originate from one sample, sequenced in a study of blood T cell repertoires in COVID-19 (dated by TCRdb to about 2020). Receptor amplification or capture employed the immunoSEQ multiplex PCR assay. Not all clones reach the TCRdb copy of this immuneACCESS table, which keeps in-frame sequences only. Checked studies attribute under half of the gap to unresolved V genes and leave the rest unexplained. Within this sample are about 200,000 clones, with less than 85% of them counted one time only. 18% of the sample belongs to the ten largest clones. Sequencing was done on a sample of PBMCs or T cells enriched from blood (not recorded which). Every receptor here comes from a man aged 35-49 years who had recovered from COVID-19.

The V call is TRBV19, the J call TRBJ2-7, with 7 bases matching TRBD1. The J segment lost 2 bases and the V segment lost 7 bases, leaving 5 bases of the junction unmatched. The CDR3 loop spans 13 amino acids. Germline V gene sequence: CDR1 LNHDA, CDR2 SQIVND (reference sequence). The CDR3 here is CASMGTDTYEQYF. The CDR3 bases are TGTGCCAGTATGGGGACAGATACCTACGAGCAGTACTTC.

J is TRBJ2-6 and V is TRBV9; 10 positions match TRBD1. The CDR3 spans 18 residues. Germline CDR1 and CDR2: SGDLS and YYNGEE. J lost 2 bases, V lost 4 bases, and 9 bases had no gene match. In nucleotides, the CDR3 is TGTGCCAGCAGCCCGGGACAGGGGATCTCTCCTGGGGCCAACGTCCTGACTTTC. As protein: CASSPGQGISPGANVLTF.

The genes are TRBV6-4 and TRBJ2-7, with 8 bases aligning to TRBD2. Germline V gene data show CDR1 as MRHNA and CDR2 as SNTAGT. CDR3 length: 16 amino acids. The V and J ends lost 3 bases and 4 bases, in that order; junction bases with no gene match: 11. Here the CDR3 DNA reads TGTGCCAGCAGTGATCGCGGAAAGCGGGAGTTGTACGAGCAGTACTTC. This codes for CASSDRGKRELYEQYF.

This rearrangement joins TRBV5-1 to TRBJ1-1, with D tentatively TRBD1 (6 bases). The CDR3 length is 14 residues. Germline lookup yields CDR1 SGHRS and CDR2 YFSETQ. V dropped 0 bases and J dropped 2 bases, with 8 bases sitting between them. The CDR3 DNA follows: TGCGCCAGCAGCTTGGGGACAGCAAACACTGAAGCTTTCTTT. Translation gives CASSLGTANTEAFF.

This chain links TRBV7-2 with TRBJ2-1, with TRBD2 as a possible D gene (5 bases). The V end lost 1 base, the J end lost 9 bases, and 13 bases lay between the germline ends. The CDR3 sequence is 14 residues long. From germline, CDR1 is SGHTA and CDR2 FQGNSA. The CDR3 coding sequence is TGTGCCAGCAGCTTAGTGTACCTAGGGAGTGAGCAGTTCTTC. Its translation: CASSLVYLGSEQFF.

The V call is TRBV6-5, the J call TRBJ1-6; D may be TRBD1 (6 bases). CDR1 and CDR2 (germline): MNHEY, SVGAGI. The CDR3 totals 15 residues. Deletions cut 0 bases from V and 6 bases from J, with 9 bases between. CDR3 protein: CASSYSGHINSPLHF. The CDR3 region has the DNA TGTGCCAGCAGTTACTCGGGACATATTAATTCACCCCTCCACTTT.

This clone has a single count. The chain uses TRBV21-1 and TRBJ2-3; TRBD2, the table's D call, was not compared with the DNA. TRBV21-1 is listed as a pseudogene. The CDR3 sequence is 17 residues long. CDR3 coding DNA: TGTGCCAGCAGCAAAGGAGGGCTAGCGGGATACACAGATACGCAGTATTTT. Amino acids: CASSKGGLAGYTDTQYF.

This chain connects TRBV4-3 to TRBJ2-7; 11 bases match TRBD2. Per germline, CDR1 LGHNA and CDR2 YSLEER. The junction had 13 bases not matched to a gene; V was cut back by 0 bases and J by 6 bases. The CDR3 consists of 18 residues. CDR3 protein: CASSQDSGRARGTPEQYF. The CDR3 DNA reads TGCGCCAGCAGCCAAGATAGCGGGAGGGCCAGAGGGACTCCCGAGCAGTACTTC.

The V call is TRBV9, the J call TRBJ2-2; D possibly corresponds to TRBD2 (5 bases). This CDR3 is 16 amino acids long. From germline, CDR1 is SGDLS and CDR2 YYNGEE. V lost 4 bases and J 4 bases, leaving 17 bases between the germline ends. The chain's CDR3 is CASSTRPNGGTGELFF. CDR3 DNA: TGTGCCAGCAGCACCCGCCCCAACGGAGGCACCGGGGAGCTGTTTTTT. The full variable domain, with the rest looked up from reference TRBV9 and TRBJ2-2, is DSGVTQTPKHLITATGQRVTLRCSPRSGDLSVYWYQQSLDQGLQFLIQYYNGEERAKGNILERFSAQQFPDLHSELNLSSLELGDSALYFCASSTRPNGGTGELFFGEGSRLTVL.

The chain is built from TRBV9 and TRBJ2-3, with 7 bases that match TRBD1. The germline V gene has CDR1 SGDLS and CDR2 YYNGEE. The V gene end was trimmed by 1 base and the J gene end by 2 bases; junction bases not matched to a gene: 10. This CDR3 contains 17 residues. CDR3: CASSVIRGRGFTDTQYF. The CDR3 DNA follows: TGTGCCAGCAGCGTAATAAGGGGCAGGGGGTTCACAGATACGCAGTATTTT.

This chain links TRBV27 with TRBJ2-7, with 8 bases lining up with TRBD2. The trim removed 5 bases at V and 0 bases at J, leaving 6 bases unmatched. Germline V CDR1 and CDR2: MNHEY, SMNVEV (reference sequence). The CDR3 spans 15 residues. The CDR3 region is CASSTSGTLSYEQYF. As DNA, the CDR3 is TGTGCCAGCAGTACTAGCGGAACCCTCTCCTACGAGCAGTACTTC.

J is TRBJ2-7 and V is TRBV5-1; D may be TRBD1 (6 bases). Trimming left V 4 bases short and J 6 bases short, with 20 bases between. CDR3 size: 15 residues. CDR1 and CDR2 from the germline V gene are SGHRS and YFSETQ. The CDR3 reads CASSPDGTSGSEQYF. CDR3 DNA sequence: TGCGCCAGCAGCCCGGATGGGACATCAGGTTCCGAGCAGTACTTC.

The chain's CDR3 is CASSQGGGMAYNSPLHF. The CDR3 DNA is TGTGCCAGCAGCCAAGGGGGAGGGATGGCCTATAATTCACCCCTCCACTTT. This chain links TRBV3-1 (or the pseudogene TRBV3-2) with TRBJ1-6; D remains unclear. The CDR3 spans 17 residues. V lost 1 base and J 2 bases, leaving 12 bases between the germline ends. Germline values: CDR1 LGHDT, CDR2 YNNKEL (reference sequence).